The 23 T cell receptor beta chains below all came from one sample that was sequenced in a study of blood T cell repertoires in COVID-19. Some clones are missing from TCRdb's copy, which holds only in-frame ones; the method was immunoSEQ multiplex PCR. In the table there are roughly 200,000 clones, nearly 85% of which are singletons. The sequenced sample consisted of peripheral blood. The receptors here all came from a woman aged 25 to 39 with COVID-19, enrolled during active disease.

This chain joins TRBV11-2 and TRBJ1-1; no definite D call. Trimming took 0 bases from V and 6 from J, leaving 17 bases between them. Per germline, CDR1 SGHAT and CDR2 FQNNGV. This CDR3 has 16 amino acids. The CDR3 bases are TGTGCCAGCAGCTTAGATCAAACTTTTGGAGGGCCTGAAGCTTTCTTT. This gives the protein CASSLDQTFGGPEAFF.

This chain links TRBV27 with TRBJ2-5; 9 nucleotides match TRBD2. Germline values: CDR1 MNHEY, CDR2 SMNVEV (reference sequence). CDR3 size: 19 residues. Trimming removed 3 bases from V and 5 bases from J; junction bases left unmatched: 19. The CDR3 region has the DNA TGTGCCAGCAGTTTTCGAACCCGGCCTACTAGCGGGCATAGGGAGACCCAGTACTTC. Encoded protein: CASSFRTRPTSGHRETQYF.

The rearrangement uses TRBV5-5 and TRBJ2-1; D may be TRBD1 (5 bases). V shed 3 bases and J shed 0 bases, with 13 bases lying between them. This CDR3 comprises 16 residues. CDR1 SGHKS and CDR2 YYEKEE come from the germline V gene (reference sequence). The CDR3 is CASSYTGPSSYNEQFF. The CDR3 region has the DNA TGTGCCAGCAGCTACACAGGTCCTAGCTCCTACAATGAGCAGTTCTTC.

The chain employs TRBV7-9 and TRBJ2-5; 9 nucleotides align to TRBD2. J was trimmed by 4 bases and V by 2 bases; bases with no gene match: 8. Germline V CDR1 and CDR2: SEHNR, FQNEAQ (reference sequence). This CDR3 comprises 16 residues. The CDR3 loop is CASSLWGSGSGETQYF. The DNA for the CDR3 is TGTGCCAGCAGCTTATGGGGTAGCGGGAGTGGAGAGACCCAGTACTTC.

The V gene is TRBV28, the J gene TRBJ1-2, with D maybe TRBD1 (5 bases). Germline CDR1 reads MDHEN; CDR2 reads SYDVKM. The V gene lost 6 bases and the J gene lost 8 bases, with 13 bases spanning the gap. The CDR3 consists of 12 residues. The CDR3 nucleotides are TGTGCCAGCAGATTTCAGGGAGGAGGCTACACCTTC. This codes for CASRFQGGGYTF.

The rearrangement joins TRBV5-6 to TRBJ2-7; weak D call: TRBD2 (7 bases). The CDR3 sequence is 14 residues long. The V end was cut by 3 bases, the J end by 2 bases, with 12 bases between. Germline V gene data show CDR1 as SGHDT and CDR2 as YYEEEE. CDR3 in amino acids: CASSYQGTTYEQYF. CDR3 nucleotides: TGTGCCAGCAGCTACCAGGGGACTACCTACGAGCAGTACTTC. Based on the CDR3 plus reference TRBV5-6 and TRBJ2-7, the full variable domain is DAGVTQSPTHLIKTRGQQVTLRCSPKSGHDTVSWYQQALGQGPQFIFQYYEEEERQRGNFPDRFSGHQFPNYSSELNVNALLLGDSALYLCASSYQGTTYEQYFGPGTRLTVT.

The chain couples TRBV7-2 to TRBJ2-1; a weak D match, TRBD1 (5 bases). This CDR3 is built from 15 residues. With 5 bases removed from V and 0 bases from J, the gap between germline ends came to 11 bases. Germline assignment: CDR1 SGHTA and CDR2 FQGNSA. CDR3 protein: CASSTTDSSYNEQFF. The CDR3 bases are TGTGCCAGCAGCACGACCGACAGCTCCTACAATGAGCAGTTCTTC.

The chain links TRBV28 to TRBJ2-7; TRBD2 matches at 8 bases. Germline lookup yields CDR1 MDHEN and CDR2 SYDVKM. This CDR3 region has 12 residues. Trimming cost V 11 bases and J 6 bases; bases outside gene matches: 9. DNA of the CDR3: TGTGCCGGCGGGACTAGAAGTTCCGAGCAGTACTTC. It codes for CAGGTRSSEQYF.

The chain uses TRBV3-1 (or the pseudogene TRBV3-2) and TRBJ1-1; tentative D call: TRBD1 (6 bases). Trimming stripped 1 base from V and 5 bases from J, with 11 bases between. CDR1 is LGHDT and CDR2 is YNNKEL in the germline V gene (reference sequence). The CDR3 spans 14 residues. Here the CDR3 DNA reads TGTGCCAGCAGCCAAGCAGGGCAGGGGACTGAAGCTTTCTTT. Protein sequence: CASSQAGQGTEAFF.

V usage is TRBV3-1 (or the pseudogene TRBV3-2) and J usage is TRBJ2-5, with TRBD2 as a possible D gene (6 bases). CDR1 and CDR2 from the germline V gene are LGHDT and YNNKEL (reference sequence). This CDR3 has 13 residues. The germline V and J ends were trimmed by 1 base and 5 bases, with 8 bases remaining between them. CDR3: CASSQAGGETQYF. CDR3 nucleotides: TGTGCCAGCAGCCAAGCCGGAGGGGAGACCCAGTACTTC.

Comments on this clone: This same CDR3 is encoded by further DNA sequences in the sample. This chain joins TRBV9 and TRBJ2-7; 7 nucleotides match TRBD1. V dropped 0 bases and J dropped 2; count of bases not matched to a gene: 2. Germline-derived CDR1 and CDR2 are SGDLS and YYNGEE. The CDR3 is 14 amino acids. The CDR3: CASSVGDRPYEQYF. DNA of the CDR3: TGTGCCAGCAGCGTAGGGGACAGACCCTACGAGCAGTACTTC.

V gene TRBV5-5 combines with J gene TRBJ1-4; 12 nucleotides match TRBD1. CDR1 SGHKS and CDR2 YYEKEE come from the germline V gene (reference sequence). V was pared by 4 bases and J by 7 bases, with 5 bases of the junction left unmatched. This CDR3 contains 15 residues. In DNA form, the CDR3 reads TGTGCCAGCAGCCCGGGGACAGGGGGCATTGAAAAACTGTTTTTT. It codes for CASSPGTGGIEKLFF.

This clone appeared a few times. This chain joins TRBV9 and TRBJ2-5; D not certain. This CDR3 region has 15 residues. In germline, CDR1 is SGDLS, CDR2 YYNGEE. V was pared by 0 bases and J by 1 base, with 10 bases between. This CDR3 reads CASSVVGLPQETQYF. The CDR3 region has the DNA TGTGCCAGCAGCGTAGTTGGGCTACCCCAAGAGACCCAGTACTTC.

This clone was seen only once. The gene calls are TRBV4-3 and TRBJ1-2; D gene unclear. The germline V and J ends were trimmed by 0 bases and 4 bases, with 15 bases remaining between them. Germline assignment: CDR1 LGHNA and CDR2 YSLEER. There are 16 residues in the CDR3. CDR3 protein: CASSQELREAVYGYTF. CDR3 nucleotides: TGCGCCAGCAGCCAAGAGTTAAGAGAGGCGGTCTATGGCTACACCTTC.

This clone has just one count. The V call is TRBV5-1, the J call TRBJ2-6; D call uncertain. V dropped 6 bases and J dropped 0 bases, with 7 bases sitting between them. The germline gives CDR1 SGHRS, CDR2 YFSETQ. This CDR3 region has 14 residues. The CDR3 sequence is CASNVNSGANVLTF. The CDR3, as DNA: TGCGCCAGCAATGTTAACTCTGGGGCCAACGTCCTGACTTTC.

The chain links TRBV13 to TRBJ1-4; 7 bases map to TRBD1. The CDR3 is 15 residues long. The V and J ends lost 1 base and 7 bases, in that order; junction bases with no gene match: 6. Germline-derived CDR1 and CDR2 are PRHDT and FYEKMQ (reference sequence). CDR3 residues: CASSLVQGQPEKLFF. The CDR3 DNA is TGTGCCAGCAGCTTAGTACAGGGACAGCCTGAAAAACTGTTTTTT.

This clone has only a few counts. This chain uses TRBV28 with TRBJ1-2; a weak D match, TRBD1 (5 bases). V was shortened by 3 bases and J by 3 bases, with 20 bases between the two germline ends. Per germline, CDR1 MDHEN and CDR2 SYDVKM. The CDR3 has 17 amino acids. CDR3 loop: CASSFWDSKGVDYGYTF. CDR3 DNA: TGTGCCAGCAGTTTTTGGGACTCTAAGGGAGTGGACTATGGCTACACCTTC.

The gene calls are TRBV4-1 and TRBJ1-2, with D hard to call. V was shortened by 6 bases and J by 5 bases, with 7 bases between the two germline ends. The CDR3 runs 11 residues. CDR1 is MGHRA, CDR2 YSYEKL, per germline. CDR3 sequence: CASSWEYGYTF. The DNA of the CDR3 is TGCGCCAGCAGTTGGGAGTATGGCTACACCTTC.

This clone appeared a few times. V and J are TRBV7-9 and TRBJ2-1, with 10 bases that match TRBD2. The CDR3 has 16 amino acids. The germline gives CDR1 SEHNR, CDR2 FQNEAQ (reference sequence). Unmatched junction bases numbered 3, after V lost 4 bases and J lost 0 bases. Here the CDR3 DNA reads TGTGCCAGCAGCTCTAGCGGGGGAAGCTCCTACAATGAGCAGTTCTTC. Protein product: CASSSSGGSSYNEQFF.

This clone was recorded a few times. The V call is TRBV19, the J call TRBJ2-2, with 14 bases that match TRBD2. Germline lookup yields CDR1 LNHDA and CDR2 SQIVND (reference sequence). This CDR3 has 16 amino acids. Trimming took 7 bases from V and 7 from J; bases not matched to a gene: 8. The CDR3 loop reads CASTTRLAGGHGELFF. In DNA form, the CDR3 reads TGTGCCAGTACCACCCGACTAGCGGGAGGGCACGGGGAGCTGTTTTTT.

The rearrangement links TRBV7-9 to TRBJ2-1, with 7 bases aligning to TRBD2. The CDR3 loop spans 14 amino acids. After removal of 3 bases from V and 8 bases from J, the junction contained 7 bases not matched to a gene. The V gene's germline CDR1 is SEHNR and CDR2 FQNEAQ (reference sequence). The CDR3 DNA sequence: TGTGCCAGCAGCTTGGGCGGGAGTAGGGATGAGCAGTTCTTC. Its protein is CASSLGGSRDEQFF.

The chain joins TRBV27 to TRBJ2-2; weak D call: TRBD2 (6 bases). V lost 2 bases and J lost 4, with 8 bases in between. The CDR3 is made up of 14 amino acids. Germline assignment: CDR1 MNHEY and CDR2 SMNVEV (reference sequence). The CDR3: CASSLMGGTGELFF. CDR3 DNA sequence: TGTGCCAGCAGTTTAATGGGGGGCACCGGGGAGCTGTTTTTT.

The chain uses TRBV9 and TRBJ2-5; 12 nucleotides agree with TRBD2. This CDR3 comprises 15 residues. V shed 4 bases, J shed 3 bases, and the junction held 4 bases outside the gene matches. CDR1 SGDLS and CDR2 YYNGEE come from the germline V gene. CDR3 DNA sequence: TGTGCCAGCAGCCCCTGGACTAGCGGGGAAGAGACCCAGTACTTC. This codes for CASSPWTSGEETQYF.